These 9 T cell receptor beta chains originate from one sample sequenced in a study of blood T cell repertoires in COVID-19. Sequencing was performed with immunoSEQ multiplex PCR; in TCRdb, only in-frame clones are kept and a portion is missing. The sample includes hundreds of thousands of clones, 82% seen only once; the top ten take under 5.5%. The sample comprised peripheral blood. These receptors were taken from a woman at least 80 years old with active or convalescent COVID-19.

This rearrangement joins TRBV7-9 to TRBJ2-2, with TRBD1 matching over 12 bases. V dropped 5 bases and J dropped 7; count of bases not matched to a gene: 8. The CDR3 is 16 residues long. CDR1 and CDR2 from the germline V gene are SEHNR and FQNEAQ (reference sequence). The CDR3 loop reads CASSRGQGALDGELFF. The CDR3 coding sequence is TGTGCCAGCAGCCGGGGACAGGGGGCCTTGGACGGGGAGCTGTTTTTT.

This chain links TRBV18 with TRBJ1-2; D perhaps matches TRBD1 (6 bases). The V end lost 5 bases, the J end lost 10 bases, and 17 bases lay between the germline ends. This CDR3 spans 13 amino acids. Looked up from germline, CDR1 is KGHSH and CDR2 is LQKENI. The CDR3 nucleotides read TGTGCCAGCTCAGACCGGGACATCCTTATCTACACCTTC. This translates into CASSDRDILIYTF.

The V call is TRBV24-1, the J call TRBJ2-1, with TRBD2 matching over 7 bases. Per germline, CDR1 KGHDR and CDR2 SFDVKD. V shed 3 bases, J shed 8 bases, and the junction held 12 bases outside the gene matches. This CDR3 is built from 16 residues. In DNA, the CDR3 is TGTGCCACCAGTGATCGGGGCGGGAGTCGGTACCATGAGCAGTTCTTC. Translated: CATSDRGGSRYHEQFF.

V gene TRBV28 combines with J gene TRBJ1-4, with D perhaps TRBD1 (6 bases). This CDR3 has 17 residues. V was shortened by 1 base and J by 0 bases, with 12 bases between the two germline ends. In germline, CDR1 is MDHEN, CDR2 SYDVKM. CDR3 protein: CASSLLRRGATNEKLFF. The CDR3 DNA reads TGTGCCAGCAGTTTATTACGCAGGGGTGCAACTAATGAAAAACTGTTTTTT.

This chain links TRBV3-1 (or the pseudogene TRBV3-2) with TRBJ1-4; D perhaps matches TRBD1 (5 bases). The CDR3 consists of 14 residues. V was clipped by 0 bases and J by 10 bases, with 12 bases between them. CDR1 is LGHDT and CDR2 is YNNKEL in the germline V gene (reference sequence). The CDR3 here is CASSQEGGLGKLFF. In DNA form, the CDR3 reads TGTGCCAGCAGCCAAGAGGGGGGATTGGGAAAACTGTTTTTT.

The chain recombines TRBV18 with TRBJ2-7; 7 positions match TRBD1. The CDR3 sequence is 13 residues long. Germline CDR1 KGHSH, CDR2 LQKENI. V was clipped by 4 bases and J by 3 bases; unmatched bases: 3. CDR3 nucleotides: TGTGCCAGCTCACAGGACAGGTTCTACGAGCAGTACTTC. Protein sequence: CASSQDRFYEQYF.

This clone was detected once. The chain couples TRBV4-1 to TRBJ2-1, with a tentative D call TRBD2 (5 bases). The V end was cut by 1 base, the J end by 9 bases, with 16 bases between. The germline gives CDR1 MGHRA, CDR2 YSYEKL. This CDR3 has 15 amino acids. The CDR3: CASSQGQIGDSEQFF. For the CDR3, the DNA is TGCGCCAGCAGCCAAGGTCAAATCGGGGATAGTGAGCAGTTCTTC.

The CDR3 region has the DNA TGCAGCGTTAAGGACACCGGCGGGGGTGAAGCTTTCTTT. This codes for CSVKDTGGGEAFF. The chain links TRBV29-1 to TRBJ1-1, with D perhaps matching TRBD1 (5 bases). The germline V and J ends were trimmed by 5 bases and 7 bases, with 17 bases remaining between them. This CDR3 contains 13 residues. The germline V gene has CDR1 SQVTM and CDR2 ANQGSEA.

The chain has TRBV30 and TRBJ1-2; 10 nucleotides agree with TRBD1. The CDR3 runs to 19 residues. Germline V CDR1 and CDR2: GTSNPN, SVGIG (reference sequence). Trimming removed 0 bases from V and 3 bases from J; junction bases left unmatched: 16. Written as DNA, the CDR3 is TGTGCCTGGAGTGTGAAGAAGTCAACCTTCGGGACAGGGGACTATGGCTACACCTTC. This translates into CAWSVKKSTFGTGDYGYTF.